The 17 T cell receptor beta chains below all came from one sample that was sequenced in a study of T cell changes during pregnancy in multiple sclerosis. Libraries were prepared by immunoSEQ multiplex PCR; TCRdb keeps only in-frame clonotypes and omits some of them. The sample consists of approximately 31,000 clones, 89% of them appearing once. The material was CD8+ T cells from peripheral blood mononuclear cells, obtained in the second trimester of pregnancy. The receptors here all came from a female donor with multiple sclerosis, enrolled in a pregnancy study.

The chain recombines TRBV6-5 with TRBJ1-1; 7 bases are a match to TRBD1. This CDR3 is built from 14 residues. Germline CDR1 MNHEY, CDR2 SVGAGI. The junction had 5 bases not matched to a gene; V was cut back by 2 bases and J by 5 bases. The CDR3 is CASSYAGGGTEAFF. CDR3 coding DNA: TGTGCCAGCAGTTACGCAGGGGGAGGTACTGAAGCTTTCTTT.

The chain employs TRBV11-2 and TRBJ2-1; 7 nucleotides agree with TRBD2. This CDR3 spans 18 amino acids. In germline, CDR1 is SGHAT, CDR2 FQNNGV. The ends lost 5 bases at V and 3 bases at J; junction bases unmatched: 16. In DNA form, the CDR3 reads TGTGCCAGCAGCCCCCGGGGGATGCGGGAGTACGGCTACAATGAGCAGTTCTTC. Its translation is CASSPRGMREYGYNEQFF.

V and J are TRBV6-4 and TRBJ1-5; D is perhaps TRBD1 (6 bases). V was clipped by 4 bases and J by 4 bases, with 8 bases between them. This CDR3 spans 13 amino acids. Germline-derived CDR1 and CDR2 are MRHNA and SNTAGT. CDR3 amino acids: CASSAGANQPQHF. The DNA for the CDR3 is TGTGCCAGCAGTGCAGGGGCAAATCAGCCCCAGCATTTT.

The CDR3 here is CASSLGGRNEQYF. DNA of the CDR3: TGTGCCAGCAGTTTGGGGGGGCGAAACGAGCAGTACTTC. V usage is TRBV27 and J usage is TRBJ2-7, with D perhaps matching TRBD2 (7 bases). Deletions cut 3 bases from V and 5 bases from J, with 11 bases between. This CDR3 comprises 13 residues. Looked up from germline, CDR1 is MNHEY and CDR2 is SMNVEV (reference sequence).

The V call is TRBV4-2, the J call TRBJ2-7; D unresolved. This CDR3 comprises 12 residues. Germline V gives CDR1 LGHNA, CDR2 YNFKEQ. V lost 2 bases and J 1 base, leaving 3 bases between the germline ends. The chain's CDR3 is CASSQSSYEQYF. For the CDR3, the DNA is TGTGCCAGCAGCCAATCGTCCTACGAGCAGTACTTC.

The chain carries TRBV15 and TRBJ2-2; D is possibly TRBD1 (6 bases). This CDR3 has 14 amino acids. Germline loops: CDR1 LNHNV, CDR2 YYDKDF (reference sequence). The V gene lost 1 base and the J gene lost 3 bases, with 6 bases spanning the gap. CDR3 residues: CATSRAGDTGELFF. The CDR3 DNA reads TGTGCCACCAGCAGAGCAGGGGACACCGGGGAGCTGTTTTTT.

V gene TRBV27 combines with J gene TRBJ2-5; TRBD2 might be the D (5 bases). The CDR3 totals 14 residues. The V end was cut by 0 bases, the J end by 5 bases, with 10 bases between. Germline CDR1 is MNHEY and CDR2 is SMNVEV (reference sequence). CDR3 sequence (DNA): TGTGCCAGCAGTTTATCCTATGGGGAGGAGACCCAGTACTTC. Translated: CASSLSYGEETQYF.

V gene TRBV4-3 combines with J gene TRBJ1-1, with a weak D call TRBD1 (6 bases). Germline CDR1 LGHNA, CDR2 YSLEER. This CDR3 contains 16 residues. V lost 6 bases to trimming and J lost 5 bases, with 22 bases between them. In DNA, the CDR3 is TGCGCCAGCAGTGGCTTTGGCGGGGGGCTGTATACTGAAGCTTTCTTT. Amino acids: CASSGFGGGLYTEAFF.

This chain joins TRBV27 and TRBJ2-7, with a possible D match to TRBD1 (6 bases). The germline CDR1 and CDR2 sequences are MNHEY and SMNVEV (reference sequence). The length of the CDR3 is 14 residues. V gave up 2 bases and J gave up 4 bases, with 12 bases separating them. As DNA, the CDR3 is TGTGCCAGCAGTTTAACTACAGGGCTTTACGAGCAGTACTTC. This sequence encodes CASSLTTGLYEQYF.

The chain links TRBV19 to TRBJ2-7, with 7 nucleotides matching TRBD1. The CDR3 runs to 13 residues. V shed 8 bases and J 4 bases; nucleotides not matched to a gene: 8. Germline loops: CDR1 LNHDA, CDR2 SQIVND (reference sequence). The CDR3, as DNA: TGTGCCAGTTCTTCAGGGGGAGCTTACGAGCAGTACTTC. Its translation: CASSSGGAYEQYF.

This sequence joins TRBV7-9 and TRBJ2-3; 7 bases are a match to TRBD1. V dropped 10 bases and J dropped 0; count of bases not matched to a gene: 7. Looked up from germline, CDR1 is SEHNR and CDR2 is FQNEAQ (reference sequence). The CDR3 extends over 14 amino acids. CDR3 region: CATDRQGSTDTQYF. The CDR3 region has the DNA TGTGCCACGGACCGACAGGGAAGCACAGATACGCAGTATTTT.

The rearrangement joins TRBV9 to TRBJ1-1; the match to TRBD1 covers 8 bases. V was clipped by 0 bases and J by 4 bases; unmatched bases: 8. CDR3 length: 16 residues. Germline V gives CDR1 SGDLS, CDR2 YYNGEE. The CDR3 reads CASSVGSDRGITEAFF. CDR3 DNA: TGTGCCAGCAGCGTAGGAAGCGACAGGGGCATCACTGAAGCTTTCTTT.

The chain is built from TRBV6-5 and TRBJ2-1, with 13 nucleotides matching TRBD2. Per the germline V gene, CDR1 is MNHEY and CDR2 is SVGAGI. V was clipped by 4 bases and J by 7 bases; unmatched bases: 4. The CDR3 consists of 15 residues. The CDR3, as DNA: TGTGCCAGCAGTTCCCGGACTAGCGGGAGAAATGAGCAGTTCTTC. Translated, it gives CASSSRTSGRNEQFF.

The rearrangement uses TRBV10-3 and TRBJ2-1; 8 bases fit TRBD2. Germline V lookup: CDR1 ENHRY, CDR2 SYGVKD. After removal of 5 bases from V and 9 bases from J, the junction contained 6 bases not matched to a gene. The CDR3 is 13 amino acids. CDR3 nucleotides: TGTGCCATCAGTCTGGGACTAGAGACTGAGCAGTTCTTC. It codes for CAISLGLETEQFF.

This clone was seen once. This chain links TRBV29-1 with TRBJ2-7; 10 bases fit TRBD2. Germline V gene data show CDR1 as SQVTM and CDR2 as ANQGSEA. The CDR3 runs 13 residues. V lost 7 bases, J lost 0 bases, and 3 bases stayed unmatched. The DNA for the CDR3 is TGCAGCGCTGCTAGCGGGAGCTCCTACGAGCAGTACTTC. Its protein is CSAASGSSYEQYF.

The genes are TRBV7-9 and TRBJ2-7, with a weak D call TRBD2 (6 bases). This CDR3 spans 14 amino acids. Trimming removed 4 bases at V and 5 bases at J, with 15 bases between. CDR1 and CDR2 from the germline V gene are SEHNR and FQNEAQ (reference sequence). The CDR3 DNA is TGTGCCAGCAGCTGGGGGGAATTCCCCCACGAGCAGTACTTC. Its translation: CASSWGEFPHEQYF.

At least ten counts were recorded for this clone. CDR3 loop: CASSEGGMTDTQYF. CDR3 bases: TGTGCCAGCAGTGAAGGGGGAATGACAGATACGCAGTATTTT. The J gene is TRBJ2-3, the V gene TRBV6-4; D might be TRBD1 (6 bases). This CDR3 spans 14 amino acids. The germline V gene has CDR1 MRHNA and CDR2 SNTAGT. V dropped 3 bases and J dropped 3 bases, with 10 bases sitting between them.